These T cell receptor beta chains were read from a single sample in a study of blood T cell repertoires in COVID-19. Assay used: immunoSEQ multiplex PCR; TCRdb lists only in-frame clones, some missing. The table lists 160,000 or so clones, over 85% of them singletons, with 2% in the top ten. Sequencing was performed on peripheral blood. The receptors here all came from a woman aged 60-75 years with COVID-19, enrolled during active disease. The CDR3 runs from the conserved cysteine through the conserved F or W. Each record gives: CDR3 protein, CDR3 DNA, D gene, V gene, clone size, J gene. The D gene is left open where the match is weak. The size field is filled for only some rows; it gives once, few, many or a size class.

CDR3aa: CASTTGYEQYF
CDR3nt: TGCGCCAGCACTACAGGGTACGAGCAGTACTTC
d_gene: -
v_gene: TRBV5-1
abundance: -
j_gene: TRBJ2-7

CDR3aa: CASSQAVAVSPLHF
CDR3nt: TGTGCCAGCAGCCAAGCGGTAGCGGTTTCACCCCTCCACTTT
d_gene: -
v_gene: TRBV14
abundance: -
j_gene: TRBJ1-6

CDR3aa: CASSALSGATDTQYF
CDR3nt: TGTGCCAGCAGCGCTTTGAGCGGGGCTACAGATACGCAGTATTTT
d_gene: TRBD2
v_gene: TRBV9
abundance: -
j_gene: TRBJ2-3

CDR3aa: CASSLTGTMNTEAFF
CDR3nt: TGTGCCAGCAGTTTAACCGGGACAATGAACACTGAAGCTTTCTTT
d_gene: -
v_gene: TRBV6-1
abundance: -
j_gene: TRBJ1-1

CDR3aa: CASSYLIRDSFYPETQYF
CDR3nt: TGTGCCAGCAGTTACTTAATACGGGACAGCTTTTATCCCGAGACCCAGTACTTC
d_gene: TRBD1
v_gene: TRBV6-2/TRBV6-3
abundance: -
j_gene: TRBJ2-5

CDR3aa: CASSIRVRSDTQYF
CDR3nt: TGTGCCAGTAGTATCAGAGTCAGGTCAGATACGCAGTATTTT
d_gene: -
v_gene: TRBV19
abundance: -
j_gene: TRBJ2-3

CDR3aa: CASSLDRDGYTF
CDR3nt: TGCGCCAGCAGCTTGGACAGGGATGGCTACACCTTC
d_gene: -
v_gene: TRBV5-1
abundance: -
j_gene: TRBJ1-2

CDR3aa: CASSPFTGGAYNEQFF
CDR3nt: TGTGCCAGCAGCCCCTTCACAGGGGGGGCCTACAATGAGCAGTTCTTC
d_gene: -
v_gene: TRBV4-2
abundance: -
j_gene: TRBJ2-1

CDR3aa: CASSLEAGSGYTF
CDR3nt: TGTGCCAGCAGTTTGGAGGCGGGGTCAGGCTACACCTTC
d_gene: -
v_gene: TRBV27
abundance: -
j_gene: TRBJ1-2

CDR3aa: CASSHGGLAGPTNTGELFF
CDR3nt: TGCGCCAGCAGCCATGGTGGGCTAGCGGGGCCAACGAACACCGGGGAGCTGTTTTTT
d_gene: TRBD2
v_gene: TRBV4-1
abundance: -
j_gene: TRBJ2-2

CDR3aa: CASPQGAATF
CDR3nt: TGTGCCAGCCCGCAGGGGGCGGCCACCTTC
d_gene: TRBD1
v_gene: TRBV19
abundance: -
j_gene: TRBJ1-2

CDR3aa: CATSRDRVSGELFF
CDR3nt: TGTGCCACCAGCAGAGATCGGGTCAGCGGGGAGCTGTTTTTT
d_gene: -
v_gene: TRBV15
abundance: once
j_gene: TRBJ2-2

CDR3aa: CASRRDRKVDTGELFF
CDR3nt: TGTGCCAGCAGGAGGGACAGGAAAGTCGACACCGGGGAGCTGTTTTTT
d_gene: TRBD1
v_gene: TRBV2
abundance: -
j_gene: TRBJ2-2

CDR3aa: CASSWQGDQPQHF
CDR3nt: TGTGCCAGTAGTTGGCAGGGCGATCAGCCCCAGCATTTT
d_gene: -
v_gene: TRBV19
abundance: -
j_gene: TRBJ1-5

CDR3aa: CAWSPTDTQYF
CDR3nt: TGTGCCTGGTCCCCTACAGATACGCAGTATTTT
d_gene: -
v_gene: TRBV30
abundance: -
j_gene: TRBJ2-3

CDR3aa: CSASKGTGNTEAFF
CDR3nt: TGCAGTGCTAGTAAGGGTACAGGGAACACTGAAGCTTTCTTT
d_gene: -
v_gene: TRBV20-1
abundance: -
j_gene: TRBJ1-1

CDR3aa: CAWISVDGPGTSGGANTGELFF
CDR3nt: TGTGCCTGGATCTCCGTGGACGGTCCCGGGACTAGCGGGGGGGCGAACACCGGGGAGCTGTTTTTT
d_gene: TRBD2
v_gene: TRBV30
abundance: -
j_gene: TRBJ2-2

CDR3aa: CAWRAVIGTEEAFF
CDR3nt: TGTGCCTGGAGGGCCGTCATCGGGACAGAAGAAGCTTTCTTT
d_gene: TRBD1
v_gene: TRBV30
abundance: -
j_gene: TRBJ1-1

CDR3aa: CASSRGVNYGYTF
CDR3nt: TGTGCCAGCTCACGGGGCGTCAACTATGGCTACACCTTC
d_gene: -
v_gene: TRBV18
abundance: -
j_gene: TRBJ1-2

CDR3aa: CASSGRTGGETQYF
CDR3nt: TGTGCCAGCAGCGGACGGACAGGGGGAGAGACCCAGTACTTC
d_gene: TRBD1
v_gene: TRBV9
abundance: once
j_gene: TRBJ2-5

CDR3aa: CASSLASVDWAKNIQYF
CDR3nt: TGTGCCAGCAGCTTAGCGAGCGTGGATTGGGCCAAAAACATTCAGTACTTC
d_gene: -
v_gene: TRBV7-9
abundance: -
j_gene: TRBJ2-4

CDR3aa: CAWSFQGNQPQHF
CDR3nt: TGTGCCTGGAGTTTCCAGGGAAATCAGCCCCAGCATTTT
d_gene: -
v_gene: TRBV30
abundance: -
j_gene: TRBJ1-5